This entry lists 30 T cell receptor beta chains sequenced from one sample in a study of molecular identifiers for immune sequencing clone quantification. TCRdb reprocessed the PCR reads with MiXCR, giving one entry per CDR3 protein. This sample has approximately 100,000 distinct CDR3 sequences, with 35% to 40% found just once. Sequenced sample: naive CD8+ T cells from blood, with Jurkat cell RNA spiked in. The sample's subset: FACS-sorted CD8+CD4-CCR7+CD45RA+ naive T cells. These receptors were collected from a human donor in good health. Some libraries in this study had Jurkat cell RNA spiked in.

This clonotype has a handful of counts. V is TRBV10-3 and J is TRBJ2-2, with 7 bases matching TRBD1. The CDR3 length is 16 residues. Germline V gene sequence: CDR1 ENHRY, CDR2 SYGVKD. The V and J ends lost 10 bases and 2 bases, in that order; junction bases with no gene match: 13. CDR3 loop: CATLEPGQLNTGELFF. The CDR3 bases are TGTGCCACCCTCGAACCGGGACAGCTAAACACCGGGGAGCTGTTTTTT.

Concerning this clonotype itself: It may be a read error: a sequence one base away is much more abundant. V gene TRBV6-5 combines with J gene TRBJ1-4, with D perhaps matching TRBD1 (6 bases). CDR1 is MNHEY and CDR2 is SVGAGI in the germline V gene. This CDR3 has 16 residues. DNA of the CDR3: TGTGCCAGCAGTTTCCTCCTCGACAGGCGGGGGGAAAATCTGTTTTTT. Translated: CASSFLLDRRGENLFF.

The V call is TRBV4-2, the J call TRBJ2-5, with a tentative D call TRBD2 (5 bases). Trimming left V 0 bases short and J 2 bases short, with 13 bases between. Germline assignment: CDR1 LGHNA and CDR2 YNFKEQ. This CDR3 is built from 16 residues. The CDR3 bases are TGTGCCAGCAGCCAAGAGCGGGCTGGGGTTCAAGAGACCCAGTACTTC. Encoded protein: CASSQERAGVQETQYF.

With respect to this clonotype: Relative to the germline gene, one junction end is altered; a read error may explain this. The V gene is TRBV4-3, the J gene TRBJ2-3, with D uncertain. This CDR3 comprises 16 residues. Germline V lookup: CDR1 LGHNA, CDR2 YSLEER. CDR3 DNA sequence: TGCGCCAGCAGCCAAGATTCTGTAGGCAGCACAGCTACGCAGTATTTT. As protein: CASSQDSVGSTATQYF.

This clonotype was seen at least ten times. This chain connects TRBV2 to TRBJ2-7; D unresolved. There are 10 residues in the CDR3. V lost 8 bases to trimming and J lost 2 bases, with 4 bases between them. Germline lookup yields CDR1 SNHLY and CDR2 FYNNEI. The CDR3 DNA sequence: TGTGCCAGCGGTGCCTACGAGCAGTACTTC. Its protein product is CASGAYEQYF.

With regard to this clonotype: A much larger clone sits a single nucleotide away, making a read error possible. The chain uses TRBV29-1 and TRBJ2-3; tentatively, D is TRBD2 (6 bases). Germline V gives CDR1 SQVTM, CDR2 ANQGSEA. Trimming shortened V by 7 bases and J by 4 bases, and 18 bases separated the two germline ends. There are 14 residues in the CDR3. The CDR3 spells CSGDPGVGPDTQYF. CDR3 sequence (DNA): TGCAGCGGTGATCCGGGAGTAGGGCCAGATACGCAGTATTTT.

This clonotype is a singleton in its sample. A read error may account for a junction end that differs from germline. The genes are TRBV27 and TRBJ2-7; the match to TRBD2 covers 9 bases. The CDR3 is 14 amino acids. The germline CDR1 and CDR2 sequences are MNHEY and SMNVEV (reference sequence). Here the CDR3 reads CASSLSRGGYEQHF. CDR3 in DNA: TGTGCCAGCAGTTTATCGCGGGGGGGATACGAGCAGCACTTC.

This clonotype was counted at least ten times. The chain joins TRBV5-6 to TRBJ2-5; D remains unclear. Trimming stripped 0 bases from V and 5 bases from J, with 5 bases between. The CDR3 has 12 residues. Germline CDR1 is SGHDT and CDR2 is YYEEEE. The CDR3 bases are TGTGCCAGCAGCTTGGCGTCCGAGACCCAGTACTTC. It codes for CASSLASETQYF.

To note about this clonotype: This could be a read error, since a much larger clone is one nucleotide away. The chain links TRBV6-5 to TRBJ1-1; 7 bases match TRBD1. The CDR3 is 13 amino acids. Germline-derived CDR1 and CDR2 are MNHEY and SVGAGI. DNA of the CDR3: TGTGCCAGCAGTATTGGACAGGTCACTGAAGCTCTCTTT. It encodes CASSIGQVTEALF.

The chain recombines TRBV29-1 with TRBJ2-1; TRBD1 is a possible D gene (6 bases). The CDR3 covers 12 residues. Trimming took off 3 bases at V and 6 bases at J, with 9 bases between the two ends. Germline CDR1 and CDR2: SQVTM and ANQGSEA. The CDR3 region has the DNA TGCAGCGTTGAGGGGACAAGCAATGAGCAGTTCTTC. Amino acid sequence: CSVEGTSNEQFF.

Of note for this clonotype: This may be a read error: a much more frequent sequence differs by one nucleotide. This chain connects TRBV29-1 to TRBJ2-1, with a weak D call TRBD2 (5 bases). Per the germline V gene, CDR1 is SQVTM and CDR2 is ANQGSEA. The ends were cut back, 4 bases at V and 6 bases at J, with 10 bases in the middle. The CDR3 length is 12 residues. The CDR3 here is CSVGAEGNEQFF. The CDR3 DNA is TGCAGCGTTGGGGCAGAGGGCAATGAGCAGTTCTTC.

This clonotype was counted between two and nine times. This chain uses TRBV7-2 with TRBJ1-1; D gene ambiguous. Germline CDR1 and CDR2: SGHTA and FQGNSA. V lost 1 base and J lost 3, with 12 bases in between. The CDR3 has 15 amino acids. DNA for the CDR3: TGTGCCAGCAGCTTAGGTTTTGGGAGGCACACTGAAGCTTTCTTT. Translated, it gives CASSLGFGRHTEAFF.

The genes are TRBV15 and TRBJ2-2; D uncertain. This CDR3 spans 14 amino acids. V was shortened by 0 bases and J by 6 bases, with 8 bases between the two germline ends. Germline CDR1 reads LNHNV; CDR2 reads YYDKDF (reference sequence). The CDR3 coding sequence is TGTGCCACCAGCAGAGATGTGATGGCCGGGGAGCTGTTTTTT. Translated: CATSRDVMAGELFF.

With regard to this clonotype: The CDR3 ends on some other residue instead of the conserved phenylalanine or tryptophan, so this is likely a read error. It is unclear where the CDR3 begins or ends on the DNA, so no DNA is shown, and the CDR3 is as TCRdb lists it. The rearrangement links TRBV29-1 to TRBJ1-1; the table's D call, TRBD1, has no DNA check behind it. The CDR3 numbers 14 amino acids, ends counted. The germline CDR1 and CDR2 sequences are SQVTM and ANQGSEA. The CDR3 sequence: CSVEVTEMNTEAFY.

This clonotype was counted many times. In DNA form, the CDR3 reads TGTGCCATCACAGTACAGAACTCTGGGGCCAACGTCCTGACTTTC. This sequence encodes CAITVQNSGANVLTF. V usage is TRBV10-3 and J usage is TRBJ2-6; no clear D. The germline V gene encodes CDR1 ENHRY and CDR2 SYGVKD. Deletions cut 7 bases from V and 0 bases from J, with 10 bases between. There are 15 residues in the CDR3.

CDR3 in amino acids: CASSDPGLAGWQETQYF. The CDR3 bases are TGTGCCAGCAGTGACCCCGGACTAGCGGGATGGCAAGAGACCCAGTACTTC. The V gene is TRBV25-1, the J gene TRBJ2-5; 12 nucleotides align to TRBD2. Germline V gene sequence: CDR1 MGHDK, CDR2 SYGVNS. The CDR3 is 17 residues long. The trim removed 3 bases at V and 2 bases at J, leaving 7 bases unmatched.

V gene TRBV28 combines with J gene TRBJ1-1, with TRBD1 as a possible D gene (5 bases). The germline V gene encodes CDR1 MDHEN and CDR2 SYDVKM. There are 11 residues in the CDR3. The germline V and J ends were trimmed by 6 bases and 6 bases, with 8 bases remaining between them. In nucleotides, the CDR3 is TGTGCCAGCAGCCCGGGGGCTGAAGCTTTCTTT. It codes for CASSPGAEAFF.

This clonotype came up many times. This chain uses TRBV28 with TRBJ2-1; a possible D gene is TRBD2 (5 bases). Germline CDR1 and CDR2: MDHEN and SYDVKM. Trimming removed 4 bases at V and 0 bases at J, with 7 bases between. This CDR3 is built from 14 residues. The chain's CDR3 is CASSWRSSYNEQFF. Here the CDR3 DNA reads TGTGCCAGCAGTTGGAGGAGCTCCTACAATGAGCAGTTCTTC.

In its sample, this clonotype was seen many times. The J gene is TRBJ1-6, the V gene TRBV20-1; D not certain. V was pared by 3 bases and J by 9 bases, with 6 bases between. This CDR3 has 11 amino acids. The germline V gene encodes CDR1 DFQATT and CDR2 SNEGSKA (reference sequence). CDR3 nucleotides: TGCAGTGCTAGTATCGGTTCACCCCTCCACTTT. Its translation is CSASIGSPLHF.

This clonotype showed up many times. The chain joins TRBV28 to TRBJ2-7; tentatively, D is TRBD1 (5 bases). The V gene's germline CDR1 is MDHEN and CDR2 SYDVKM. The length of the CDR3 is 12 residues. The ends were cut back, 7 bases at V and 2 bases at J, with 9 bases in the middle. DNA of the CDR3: TGTGCCAGCAAGGTGGGGCCCTACGAGCAGTACTTC. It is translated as CASKVGPYEQYF.

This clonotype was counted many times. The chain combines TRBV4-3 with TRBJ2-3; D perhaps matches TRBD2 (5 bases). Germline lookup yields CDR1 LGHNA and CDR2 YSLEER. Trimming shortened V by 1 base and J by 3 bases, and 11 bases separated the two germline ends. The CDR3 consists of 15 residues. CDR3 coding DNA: TGCGCCAGCAGCCAAGTTTGGAGGAGAACAGATACGCAGTATTTT. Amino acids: CASSQVWRRTDTQYF.

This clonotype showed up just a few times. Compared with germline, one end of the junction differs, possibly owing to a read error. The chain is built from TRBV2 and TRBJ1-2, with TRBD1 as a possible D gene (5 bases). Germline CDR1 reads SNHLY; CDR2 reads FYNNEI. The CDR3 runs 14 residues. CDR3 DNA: TGTGCCAGCATAACGTCTGGGGGTAACTGTGGCTACACCTTC. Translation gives CASITSGGNCGYTF.

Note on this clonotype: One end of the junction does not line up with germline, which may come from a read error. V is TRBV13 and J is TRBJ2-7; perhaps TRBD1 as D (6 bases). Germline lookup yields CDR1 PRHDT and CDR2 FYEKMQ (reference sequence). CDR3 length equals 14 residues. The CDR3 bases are TGTGCCAGCAGCCATTCGGGACACGACTACGAGCAGGACTTC. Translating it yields CASSHSGHDYEQDF. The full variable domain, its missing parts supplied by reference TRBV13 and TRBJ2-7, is AAGVIQSPRHLIKEKRETATLKCYPIPRHDTVYWYQQGPGQDPQFLISFYEKMQSDKGSIPDRFSAQQFSDYHSELNMSSLELGDSALYFCASSHSGHDYEQDFGPGTRLTVT.

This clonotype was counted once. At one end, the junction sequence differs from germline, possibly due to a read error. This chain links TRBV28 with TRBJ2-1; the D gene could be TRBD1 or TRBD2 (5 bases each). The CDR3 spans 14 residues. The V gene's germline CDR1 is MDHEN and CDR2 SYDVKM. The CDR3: CASSFLTEGLKGLF. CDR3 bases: TGTGCCAGCAGTTTCCTAACCGAGGGCCTTAAGGGGCTCTTC.

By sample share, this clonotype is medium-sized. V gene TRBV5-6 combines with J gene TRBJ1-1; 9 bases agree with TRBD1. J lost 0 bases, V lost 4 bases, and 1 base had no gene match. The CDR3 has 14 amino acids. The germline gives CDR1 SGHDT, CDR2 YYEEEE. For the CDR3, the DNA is TGTGCCAGCAGCCGGGACAGGGTGAACACTGAAGCTTTCTTT. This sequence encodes CASSRDRVNTEAFF.

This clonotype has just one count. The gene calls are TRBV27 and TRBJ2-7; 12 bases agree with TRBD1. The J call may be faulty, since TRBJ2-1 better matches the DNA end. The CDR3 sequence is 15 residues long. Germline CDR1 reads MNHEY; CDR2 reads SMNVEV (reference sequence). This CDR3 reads CASSLWGTGGHEQFF. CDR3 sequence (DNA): TGTGCCAGCAGTTTATGGGGGACAGGGGGCCACGAGCAGTTCTTC.

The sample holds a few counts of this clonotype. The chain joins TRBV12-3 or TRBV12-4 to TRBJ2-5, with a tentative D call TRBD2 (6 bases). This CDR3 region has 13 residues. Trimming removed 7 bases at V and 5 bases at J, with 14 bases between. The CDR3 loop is CASTFGGGETQYF. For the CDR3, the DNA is TGTGCCAGCACCTTCGGGGGTGGGGAGACCCAGTACTTC.

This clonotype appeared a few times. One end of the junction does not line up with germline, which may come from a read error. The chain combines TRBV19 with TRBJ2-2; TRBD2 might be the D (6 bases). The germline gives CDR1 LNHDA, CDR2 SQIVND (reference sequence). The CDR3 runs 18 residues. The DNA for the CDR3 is TGTGCCAGTGGTATAGATCTAAGTGAGCGGGCGAACACCGGGGAGCTGTTTTTT. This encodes CASGIDLSERANTGELFF.

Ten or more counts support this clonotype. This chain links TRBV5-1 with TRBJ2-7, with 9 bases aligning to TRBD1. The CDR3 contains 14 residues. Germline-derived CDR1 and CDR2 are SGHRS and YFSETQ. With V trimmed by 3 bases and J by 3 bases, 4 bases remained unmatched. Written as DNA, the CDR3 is TGCGCCAGCAGCTCCGGGACAGGGTACTACGAGCAGTACTTC. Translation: CASSSGTGYYEQYF. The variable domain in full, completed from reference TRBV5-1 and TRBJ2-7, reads KAGVTQTPRYLIKTRGQQVTLSCSPISGHRSVSWYQQTPGQGLQFLFEYFSETQRNKGNFPGRFSGRQFSNSRSEMNVSTLELGDSALYLCASSSGTGYYEQYFGPGTRLTVT.

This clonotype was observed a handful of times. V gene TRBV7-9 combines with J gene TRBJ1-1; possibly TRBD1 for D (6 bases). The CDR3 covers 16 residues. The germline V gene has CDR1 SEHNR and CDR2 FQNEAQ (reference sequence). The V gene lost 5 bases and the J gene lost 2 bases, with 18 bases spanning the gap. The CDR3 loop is CASSPGTFPSNTEAFF. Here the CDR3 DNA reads TGTGCCAGCAGCCCAGGGACATTTCCCTCAAACACTGAAGCTTTCTTT.